This passage covers 6 T cell receptor beta chains from one sample sequenced in a study of blood T cell repertoires in COVID-19. The data were produced by immunoSEQ multiplex PCR, yet TCRdb's version contains in-frame clones alone and is incomplete. The sample includes roughly 260,000 clones, 86% of them seen just once. Material: PBMCs or T cells enriched from blood (not recorded which). These receptors were collected from a woman younger than 35 who had recovered from COVID-19.

This clone was found once. The V call is TRBV7-6, the J call TRBJ2-3; 9 bases fit TRBD2. From germline, CDR1 is SGHVS and CDR2 FNYEAQ. V lost 4 bases, J lost 2 bases, and 7 bases stayed unmatched. The CDR3 sequence is 16 residues long. Here the CDR3 reads CASSSLRLADTDTQYF. CDR3 nucleotide sequence: TGTGCCAGCAGCTCCCTCCGACTAGCGGACACAGATACGCAGTATTTT.

The chain has TRBV12-3 or TRBV12-4 and TRBJ1-4; no definite D call. V was shortened by 2 bases and J by 7 bases, with 8 bases between the two germline ends. CDR3 length: 13 residues. This chain's CDR3 is CASSLRGVEKLFF. CDR3 nucleotide sequence: TGTGCCAGCAGTTTACGGGGAGTTGAAAAACTGTTTTTT.

Here the CDR3 reads CASRQGLAEETQYF. The CDR3 DNA reads TGCGCCAGCAGGCAGGGACTAGCGGAAGAGACCCAGTACTTC. The chain couples TRBV5-1 to TRBJ2-5, with 11 nucleotides matching TRBD2. The CDR3 spans 14 residues. Looked up from germline, CDR1 is SGHRS and CDR2 is YFSETQ. With 5 bases clipped from V and 3 bases from J, the junction kept 3 bases outside the gene matches.

V gene TRBV15 combines with J gene TRBJ2-5; 9 nucleotides align to TRBD2. Germline CDR1 and CDR2: LNHNV and YYDKDF (reference sequence). V trimming: 0 bases; J trimming: 2 bases; junction bases outside the gene matches: 4. The CDR3 extends over 16 amino acids. The CDR3 region is CATSRDLAGGQETQYF. CDR3 DNA: TGTGCCACCAGCAGAGATCTTGCGGGAGGGCAAGAGACCCAGTACTTC.

This clone came up a few times. This rearrangement joins TRBV2 to TRBJ1-5; D may be TRBD1 (6 bases). The length of the CDR3 is 15 residues. Deletions cut 2 bases from V and 6 bases from J, with 14 bases between. The germline CDR1 and CDR2 sequences are SNHLY and FYNNEI. The CDR3 is CASSELAGARQPQHF. Written as DNA, the CDR3 is TGTGCCAGCAGTGAACTGGCAGGGGCACGTCAGCCCCAGCATTTT. Full variable domain (remainder filled in from reference TRBV2 and TRBJ1-5): EPEVTQTPSHQVTQMGQEVILRCVPISNHLYFYWYRQILGQKVEFLVSFYNNEISEKSEIFDDQFSVERPDGSNFTLKIRSTKLEDSAMYFCASSELAGARQPQHFGDGTRLSIL.

The chain joins TRBV6-6 to TRBJ1-2, with TRBD1 as a possible D gene (5 bases). This CDR3 has 14 amino acids. V was pared by 5 bases and J by 7 bases, with 17 bases between. Per the germline V gene, CDR1 is MNHNY and CDR2 is SVGAGI (reference sequence). The CDR3 region is CASSRSGGVLGYTF. The CDR3 DNA sequence: TGTGCCAGCAGTCGATCGGGAGGGGTTCTTGGCTACACCTTC.